This TCR beta chain appears in the sequencing data of a study of T-cell memory formation after mild COVID-19. Overall study findings and caveats: Clones that contracted from day 15 to 85 had balanced CD4/CD8; later expanders were CD4+ biased. In second-wave clones peaking day 37, SARS-CoV-2 specificity remained unconfirmed.

About this clonotype itself: Its cognate antigen is unknown.

The V end lost 3 bases, the J end lost 6 bases, and 5 bases lay between the germline ends. This CDR3 comprises 11 residues. Germline lookup yields CDR1 LNHDA and CDR2 SQIVND (reference sequence). 5'RACE primed from the constant segment yielded TCR alpha and TCR beta cDNA libraries bearing sample barcodes and UMIs. MiXCR, run by TCRdb on the 5' RACE reads, gives a single entry per CDR3 protein. The data contain roughly 150,000 distinct CDR3 sequences, about 14% of them singletons. The V call is TRBV19, the J call TRBJ1-1; the D is unclear. The TCR comes from an adult woman who had mild COVID-19 (a few samples of this study predate the infection). Cell type and time point are not known. Sequencing input: PBMCs or a T cell subset sorted from them (not recorded which). For the CDR3, the DNA is TGTGCCAGTAGTATTGGGCCTGAAGCTTTCTTT. Translated, it gives CASSIGPEAFF. Full variable domain (missing parts from reference TRBV19 and TRBJ1-1): DGGITQSPKYLFRKEGQNVTLSCEQNLNHDAMYWYRQDPGQGLRLIYYSQIVNDFQKGDIAEGYSVSREKKESFPLTVTSAQKNPTAFYLCASSIGPEAFFGQGTRLTVV.